The present entry profiles one T cell receptor beta chain with its context. The data were taken from a study of T cells after yellow fever vaccination. On the study more broadly: Some fractions had low cell numbers, and these were prepared with SMART-Seq v4 Ultra Low Input.

Synthesis of TCR cDNA relied on 5'RACE template switching, which attached a universal primer site and UMIs. Using its own MiXCR run on the 5' RACE reads, TCRdb lists one record per CDR3 protein. The sample holds 350,000 to 550,000 distinct CDR3 sequences, around 20% seen once. The receptor comes from a young man who received the YFV17D yellow fever vaccine. The sample here was PBMCs, taken before the yellow fever booster vaccination.

The CDR3 protein is CASSVYPGQGGETQYF. CDR3 bases: TGTGCCAGCAGCGTCTACCCGGGACAGGGAGGAGAGACCCAGTACTTC. V gene TRBV9 combines with J gene TRBJ2-5, with TRBD1 identical over 9 bases. Germline assignment: CDR1 SGDLS and CDR2 YYNGEE. The CDR3 sequence is 16 residues long. The V and J ends lost 2 bases and 4 bases, in that order; junction bases with no gene match: 9.